This record looks at one TCR beta chain sequence and its context. This clonotype was seen ten or more times. This receptor's antigen is unknown. Per-base quality was not reported, and no clone a single base away is much larger than it. Patients chosen for sequencing had shown expansion of CD8+CD57+ cells by flow cytometry. All patients had severe acquired aplastic anemia diagnosed by International Study of Aplastic Anemia and Agranulocytosis and Camitta criteria. No therapy had been received by the patients at the time of blood sampling. In this study, sorted CD4+ and CD8+ T cells from the blood of healthy subjects and of severe aplastic anemia patients had their TCR repertoires deep-sequenced. Patients were enrolled in the USA under clinicaltrials.gov protocols 00001620, 01623167, 00001397, 00071045, 00081523 and 00961064. Ficoll-Paque density gradient centrifugation was used to isolate peripheral blood mononuclear cells. Before DNA was extracted, CD4+ and CD8+ T cells were sorted using either FACS or magnetic beads.

Genomic DNA served as template for TCR beta VDJ combination and CDR3 sequence profiling. An Illumina HiSeq 2000 was used for TCR repertoire sequencing. The published analysis was carried out like this. Repertoire assessment relied on Simpson's diversity index, CDR3 size and DJ length profiles, and TRBV/TRBJ rearrangement plots. The most abundant DNA sequence in the deep sequencing data was defined as the immunodominant clone. CDR3 amino acid sequences were checked for sharing across subjects and were also compared against the VDJdb database and published repertoires. Using fastp trimming at Q25 and MiXCR clonotype assembly, TCRdb reanalyzed the public sequencing data and kept in-frame beta chains. Rows with a matching CDR3 protein are joined into one entry that keeps the most common DNA and genes. It is TCRdb's table, rather than the study itself, that gives the V and J calls and clone size. The sample table contains just over 200,000 distinct CDR3 sequences; only one count was recorded for 65% of them. The top ten clonotypes cover around three fifths of the sample.

This entry belongs to a study of CD8+CD57+ T cells in acquired aplastic anemia (dated by TCRdb to between 2018 and 2020). Some background on the complete study: A mean of about 3.2 ug of DNA, ranging from about 0.17 to 30 ug, was extracted from sorted CD4+ and CD8+ cells. CD8+CD57+ expansion was defined as frequency above the mean frequency observed in healthy subjects. Study-level results and caveats: Although 25 to 30 CD8+ CDR3 sequences were shared by patients and controls, these sequences appeared highly expressed in patients and within the immunodominant clones of patients. Patients and healthy controls showed no significant difference in CD8+ Simpson's diversity (P=0.060).

V loses 5 bases at its end and J loses 1 base; junction bases beyond the gene matches: 2. From the germline V gene, CDR1 is MNHNS and CDR2 is SASEGT. Reading from cysteine to phenylalanine, the CDR3 counts 13 amino acids. Just CDR3 DNA is preserved here, 39 bases in frame from base 1. The sample consisted of sorted CD4+, CD8+, or CD8+CD57+ T cells (not recorded which) from PBMCs. This TCR derives from a human donor with aplastic anemia. This chain is built from TRBV6-1 and TRBJ2-7; 7 bases in the junction line up with TRBD1. The bases read TGTGCCAGCAGTCCGGGACAGTCCTACGAGCAGTACTTC. The encoded protein is CASSPGQSYEQYF.